The sequence of this T cell receptor beta chain was determined in a study of regulatory T cells in long-lasting Graves disease (dated by TCRdb to the early 2020s). Regarding the study in general: Persistent Graves' disease meant more than 5 years of antithyroid drug treatment with TSH receptor autoantibodies that stayed positive. This study used TCR sequencing and RNA sequencing of peripheral blood to compare persistent Graves' disease patients against newly diagnosed Graves' disease patients. The study was conducted in China and was registered as a clinical trial. A total of roughly 35 samples underwent TCR sequencing: some 13 from persistent and about 20 from newly diagnosed Graves' disease patients. In the clinical cohort, patients with persistent Graves' disease had used antithyroid drugs for an average of about 10.3 years.

In the paper's terms, the time point label means: persistent/refractory GD, antithyroid drugs over 5 years with positive TRAb. For both TCR sequencing and RNA sequencing, RNA was extracted from PBMCs using TRIzol. The diagnosis of Graves' disease followed American Thyroid Association guidelines. Patients for the study were recruited at an endocrinology department in Xi'an, China. Each patient gave 8.5 to 9.5 milliliters of peripheral blood, collected in an EDTA anticoagulant tube. Ficoll Paque Plus density gradient separation was used to isolate PBMCs, and no further T cell sorting was performed. RNA quality was checked with an Agilent 2100 Bioanalyzer and agarose gel, and concentration with a NanoDrop 2000. The CDR3 numbers 15 residues from cysteine through phenylalanine. CDR3 DNA is the only sequence kept; it has 45 bases, read in frame from the first base. The germline V gene encodes CDR1 DFQATT and CDR2 SNEGSKA (reference sequence).

In its sample, this clonotype was seen a few times. Its target antigen remains unknown. No much larger clone exists at a distance of one base, and base qualities are not known. General findings and caveats noted by the study authors: Only the TCR beta chain was sequenced and analyzed. Compared with newly diagnosed patients, persistent Graves' disease patients had lower TCR Shannon entropy and fewer highly expanded clones, which suggests clonal expansion. Persistent disease showed preferential use of TRBV28, TRBJ1-2 and TRBJ2-5, whereas newly diagnosed disease favored TRBV20-1 and TRBJ2-1. Peripheral blood alone was examined, since thyroid tissue, which constituted the primary lesion, could not be accessed. A larger number of public clonotypes was shared among persistent patients (fewer than 3,000) than among newly diagnosed patients (approximately 1,000). The authors noted that the small sample size was a limitation that may lower accuracy.

Library generation was performed with multiplex PCR. The sample was run on an Illumina HiSeq 4000. iRepertoire HTBI primers and Arm-PCR amplification of CDR3 regions were used to construct TCR beta libraries. Before sequencing, the PCR products underwent gel purification. As for how the authors treated the data: Gene usage analysis of CDR3 amino acid clonotypes relied on the approximately 60 TRBV and 13 to 15 TRBJ segments identified across samples. Filtered high-quality paired reads were merged into contigs using COPE and FqMerger. BLAST was used to align contigs to IMGT TRBV, TRBD and TRBJ reference genes, and CDR3 was defined according to IMGT. Any clonotype with a frequency above 0.1% was counted as a highly expanded clone. Repertoire diversity was measured by Shannon entropy, and V-J evenness by the Gini coefficient. Clonotypes shared by more than one individual were considered public. The raw public data were reprocessed by TCRdb itself: fastp quality trimming at Q25, MiXCR clonotype calling, in-frame beta chains only. Merged by CDR3 protein, the rows form single entries marked with the most common genes and DNA. The V and J calls follow TCRdb's processing rather than the paper's. The sample includes hundreds of thousands of distinct CDR3 sequences, with roughly 23% observed a single time. 13% to 15% of the sample lies in the top ten.

The input for sequencing was peripheral blood mononuclear cells (PBMCs), taken when the disease was refractory, from a patient treated with antithyroid drugs. This chain is built from TRBV20-1 and TRBJ2-5; TRBD2 is a possible D gene, resting on 6 matching bases. This clonotype originated in a female donor with Graves disease. The CDR3 reads CRGPYTGDIQETQYF. The DNA sequence is given as TGCAGGGGACCTTATACGGGAGATATTCAAGAGACCCAGTACTTC.